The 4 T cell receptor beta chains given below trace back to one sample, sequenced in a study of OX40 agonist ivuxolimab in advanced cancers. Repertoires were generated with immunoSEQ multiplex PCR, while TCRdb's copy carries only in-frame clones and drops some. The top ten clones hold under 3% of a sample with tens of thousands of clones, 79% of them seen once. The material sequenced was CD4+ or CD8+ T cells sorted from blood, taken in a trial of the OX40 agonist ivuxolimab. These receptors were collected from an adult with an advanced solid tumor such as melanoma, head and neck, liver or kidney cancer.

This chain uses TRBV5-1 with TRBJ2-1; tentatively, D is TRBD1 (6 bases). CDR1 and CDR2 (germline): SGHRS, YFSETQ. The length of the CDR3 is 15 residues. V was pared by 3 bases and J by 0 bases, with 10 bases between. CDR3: CASSYRVSSYNEQFF. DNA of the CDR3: TGCGCCAGCAGCTACAGGGTCAGCTCCTACAATGAGCAGTTCTTC.

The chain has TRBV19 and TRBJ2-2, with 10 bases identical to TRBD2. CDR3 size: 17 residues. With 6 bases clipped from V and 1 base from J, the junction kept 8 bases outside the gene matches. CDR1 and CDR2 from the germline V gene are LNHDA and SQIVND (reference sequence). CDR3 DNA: TGTGCCAGTAGAAGGCTAGCGGGAGAGGGGAACACCGGGGAGCTGTTTTTT. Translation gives CASRRLAGEGNTGELFF.

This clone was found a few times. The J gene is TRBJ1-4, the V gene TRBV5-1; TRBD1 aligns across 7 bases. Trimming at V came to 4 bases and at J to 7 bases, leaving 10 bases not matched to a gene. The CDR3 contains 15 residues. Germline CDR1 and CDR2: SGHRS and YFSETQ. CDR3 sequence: CASSVTGAETEKLFF. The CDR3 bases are TGCGCCAGCAGCGTCACAGGGGCCGAAACTGAAAAACTGTTTTTT.

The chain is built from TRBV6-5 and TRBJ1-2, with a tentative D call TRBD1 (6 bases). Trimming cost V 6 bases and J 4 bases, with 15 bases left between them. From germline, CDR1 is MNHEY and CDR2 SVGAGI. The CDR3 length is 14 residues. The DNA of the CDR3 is TGTGCCAGCAGCCCCGGACAGAGGCCCTATGGCTACACCTTC. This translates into CASSPGQRPYGYTF.